This T cell receptor (beta chain) was identified during a study of response to subunit inactivated influenza vaccine. Findings and caveats of the study: Few new T cells, the authors suggested, are recruited by each seasonal influenza vaccination.

With regard to this clonotype: The antigen is undetermined.

Germline CDR1 is SGHDN and CDR2 is FVKESK. The V and J ends lost 2 bases and 6 bases, in that order; junction bases with no gene match: 6. This CDR3 comprises 16 residues. In TCRdb, the RT-PCR reads were re-called with MiXCR into one record per CDR3 protein. The sample has 630,000 or so distinct CDR3 sequences, about 15% seen once. This sample comprised PBMCs from blood, obtained about 13 days after vaccination. The sequence derives from a man aged 50 or older who received an inactivated influenza vaccine. The chain couples TRBV14 to TRBJ2-5; 13 bases match TRBD2. The DNA for the CDR3 is TGTGCCAGCAGCCAAACCGGGACTAGCGGGATTAAGACCCAGTACTTC. Its protein is CASSQTGTSGIKTQYF.